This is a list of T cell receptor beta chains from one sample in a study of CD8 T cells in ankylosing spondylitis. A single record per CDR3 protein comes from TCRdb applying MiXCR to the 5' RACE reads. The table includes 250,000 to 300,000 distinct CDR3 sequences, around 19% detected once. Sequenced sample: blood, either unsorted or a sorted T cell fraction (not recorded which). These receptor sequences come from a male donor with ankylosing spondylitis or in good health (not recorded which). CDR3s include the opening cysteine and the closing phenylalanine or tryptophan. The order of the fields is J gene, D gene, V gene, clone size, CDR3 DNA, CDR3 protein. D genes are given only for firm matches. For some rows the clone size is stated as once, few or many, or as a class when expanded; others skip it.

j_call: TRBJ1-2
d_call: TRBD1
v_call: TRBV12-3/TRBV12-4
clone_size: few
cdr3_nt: TGTGCCAGCAGTCCCACAGGGGGCGCTTACTATGGCTACACCTTC
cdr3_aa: CASSPTGGAYYGYTF

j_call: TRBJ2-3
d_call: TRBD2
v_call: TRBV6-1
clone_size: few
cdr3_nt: TGTGCCAGCAGCCCTTACATCGGGGGAGGGGATACGCAGTATTTT
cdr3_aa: CASSPYIGGGDTQYF

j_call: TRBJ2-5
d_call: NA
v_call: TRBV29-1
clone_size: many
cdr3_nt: TGCAGCGTTGTTTTGGGGCAAGAGACCCAGTACTTC
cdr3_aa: CSVVLGQETQYF

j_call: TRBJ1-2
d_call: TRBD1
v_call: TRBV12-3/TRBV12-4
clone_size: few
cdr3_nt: TGTGCCAGCGGTCAAAAGGGGGCTCCTTACTATGGCTACACCTTC
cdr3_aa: CASGQKGAPYYGYTF

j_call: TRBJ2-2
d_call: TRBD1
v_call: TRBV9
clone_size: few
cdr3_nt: TGTGCCAGCAGCGTAGGCGACAGGGATAACACCGGGGAGCTGTTTTTT
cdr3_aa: CASSVGDRDNTGELFF

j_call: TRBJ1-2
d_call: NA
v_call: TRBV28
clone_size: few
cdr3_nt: TGTGCCAGCAGTTTTATGTCCAACTATGGCTACACCTTC
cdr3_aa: CASSFMSNYGYTF

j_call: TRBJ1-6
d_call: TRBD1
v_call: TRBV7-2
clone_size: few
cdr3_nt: TGTGCCAGCAGCTTCGACAGGGGCAATTCACCCCTCCACTTT
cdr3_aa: CASSFDRGNSPLHF

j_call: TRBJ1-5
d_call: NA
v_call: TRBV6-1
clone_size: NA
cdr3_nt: TGTGCCAGCAGCCACCCTCCCGGGTTAAGCAATCAGCCCCAGCATTTT
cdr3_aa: CASSHPPGLSNQPQHF

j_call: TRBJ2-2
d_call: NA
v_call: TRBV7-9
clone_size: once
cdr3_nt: TGTGCCAGCAGCTTAGACGACGGCACCGGGGAGCTGTTTTTT
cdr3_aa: CASSLDDGTGELFF

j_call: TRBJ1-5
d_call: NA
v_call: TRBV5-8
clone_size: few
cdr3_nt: TGTGCCAGCAGACTGACAGGACCCAATCAGCCCCAGCATTTT
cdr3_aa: CASRLTGPNQPQHF

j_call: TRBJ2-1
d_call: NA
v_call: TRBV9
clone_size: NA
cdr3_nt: TGTGCCAGCAGCGTCACTAGCTCCAGCTCCTACAATGAGCAGTTCTTC
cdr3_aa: CASSVTSSSSYNEQFF

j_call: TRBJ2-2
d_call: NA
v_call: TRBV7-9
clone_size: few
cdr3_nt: TGTGCCAGCACCTCCAGGGGCGGTGACGGGGAGCTGTTTTTT
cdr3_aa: CASTSRGGDGELFF

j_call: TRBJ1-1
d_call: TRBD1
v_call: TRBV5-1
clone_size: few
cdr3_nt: TGCGCCAGCAGCTTGGATACAGGGGGCACGGGCACTGAAGCTTTCTTT
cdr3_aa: CASSLDTGGTGTEAFF

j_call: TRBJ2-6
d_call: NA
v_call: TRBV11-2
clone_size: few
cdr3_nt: TGTGCCAGCGCCTCGAACTTAAACAGACTACCCCTGACTTTC
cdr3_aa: CASASNLNRLPLTF

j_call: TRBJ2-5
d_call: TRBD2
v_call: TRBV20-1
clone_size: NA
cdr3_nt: TGCAGCCAAACAGGAACTAGCGGGAGCGTGGAGACCCAGTACTTC
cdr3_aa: CSQTGTSGSVETQYF

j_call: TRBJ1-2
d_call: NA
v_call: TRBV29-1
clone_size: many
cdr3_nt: TGCAGCGTCGCCTTTGGGGAACGTGATGGCTACACCTTC
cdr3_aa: CSVAFGERDGYTF

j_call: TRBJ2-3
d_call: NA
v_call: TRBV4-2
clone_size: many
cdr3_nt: TGTGCCAGCAGCCAACAGGGCGGCACAGATACGCAGTATTTT
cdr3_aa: CASSQQGGTDTQYF

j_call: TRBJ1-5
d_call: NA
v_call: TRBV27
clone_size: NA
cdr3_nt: TGTGCCAGCAGTTTATCGACCCAGAGCAATCAGCCCCAGCATTTT
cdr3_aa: CASSLSTQSNQPQHF

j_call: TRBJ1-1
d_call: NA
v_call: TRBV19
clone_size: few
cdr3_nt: TGTGCCAGTAGTATACGGCAGGCGTCCGCGAACACTGAAGCTTTCTTT
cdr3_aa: CASSIRQASANTEAFF

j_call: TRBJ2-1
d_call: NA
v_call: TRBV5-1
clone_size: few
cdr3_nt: TGCGCCAGCAGCTTGGTTGGCGCCGCCAATGAGCAGTTCTTC
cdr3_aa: CASSLVGAANEQFF

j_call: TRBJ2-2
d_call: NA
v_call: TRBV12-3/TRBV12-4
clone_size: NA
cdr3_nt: TGTGCCAGCAGTCTGAACCTAGACACCGGGGAGCTGTTTTTT
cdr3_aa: CASSLNLDTGELFF

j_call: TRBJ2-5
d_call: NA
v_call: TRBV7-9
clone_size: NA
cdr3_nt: TGTGCCAGCAGCTTCGGGAATCAACAAGAGACCCAGTACTTC
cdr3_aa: CASSFGNQQETQYF

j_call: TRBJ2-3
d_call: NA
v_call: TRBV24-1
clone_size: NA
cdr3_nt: TGTGCCACCAGTGACCGCACAGATACGCAGTATTTT
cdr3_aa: CATSDRTDTQYF

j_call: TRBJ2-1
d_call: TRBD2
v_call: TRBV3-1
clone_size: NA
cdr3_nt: TGTGCCAGCAGCCGCGCGGGAGTGTACAATGAGCAGTTCTTC
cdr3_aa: CASSRAGVYNEQFF

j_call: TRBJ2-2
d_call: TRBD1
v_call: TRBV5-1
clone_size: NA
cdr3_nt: TGCGCCAGCACCCTCCGGACAGGAAACACCGGGGAGCTGTTTTTT
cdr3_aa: CASTLRTGNTGELFF

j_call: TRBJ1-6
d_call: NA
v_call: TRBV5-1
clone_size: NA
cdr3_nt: TGCGCCAGCAGCTTTGCCGCGAGCTCCTATAATTCACCCCTCCACTTT
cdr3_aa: CASSFAASSYNSPLHF

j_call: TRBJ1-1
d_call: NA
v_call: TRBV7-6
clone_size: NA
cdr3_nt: TGTGCCAGCAGCAACCTAGGGGGGTTGGCTGAAGCTTTCTTT
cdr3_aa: CASSNLGGLAEAFF

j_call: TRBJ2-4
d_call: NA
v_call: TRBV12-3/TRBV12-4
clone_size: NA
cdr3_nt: TGTGCCGCATCGGGGCGGGCCAAAAACATTCAGTACTTC
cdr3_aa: CAASGRAKNIQYF

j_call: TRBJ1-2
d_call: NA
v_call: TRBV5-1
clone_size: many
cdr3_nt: TGCGCCAGCAGCCCCAGAGGGGACTATGGCTACACCTTC
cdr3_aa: CASSPRGDYGYTF

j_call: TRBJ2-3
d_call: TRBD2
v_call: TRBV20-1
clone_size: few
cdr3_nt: TGCAGTGCTAGAGGCGCGGGGGGGCGCACAGATACGCAGTATTTT
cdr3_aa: CSARGAGGRTDTQYF

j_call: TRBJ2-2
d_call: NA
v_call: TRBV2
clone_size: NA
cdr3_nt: TGTGCCAGCAGTGAATTGGTAGGGGCGAACACCGGGGAGCTGTTTTTT
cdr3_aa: CASSELVGANTGELFF

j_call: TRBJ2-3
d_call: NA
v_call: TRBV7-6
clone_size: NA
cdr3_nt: TGTGCCAGCAGCTCCACAAGAGAGCACACAGATACGCAGTATTTT
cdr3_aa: CASSSTREHTDTQYF

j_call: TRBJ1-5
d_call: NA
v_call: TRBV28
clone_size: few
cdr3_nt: TGTGCCAGCAGTTTTTTCGGGGGGATGTACGGTCAGCCCCAGCATTTT
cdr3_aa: CASSFFGGMYGQPQHF

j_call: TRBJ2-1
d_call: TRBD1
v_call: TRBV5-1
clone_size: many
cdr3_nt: TGCGCCAGCAGCTTGGGCGGGACAGGATTTAACAATGAGCAGTTCTTC
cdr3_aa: CASSLGGTGFNNEQFF

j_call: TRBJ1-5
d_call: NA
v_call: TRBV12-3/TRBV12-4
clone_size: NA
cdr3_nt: TGTGCCAGCAGAATCGGGGGGAGTAGCAATCAGCCCCAGCATTTT
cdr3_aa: CASRIGGSSNQPQHF

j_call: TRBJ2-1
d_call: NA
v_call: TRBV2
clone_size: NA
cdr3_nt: TGTGCCAGCAGTTCTGAGTTGGGGATTCAGTTCTTC
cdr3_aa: CASSSELGIQFF

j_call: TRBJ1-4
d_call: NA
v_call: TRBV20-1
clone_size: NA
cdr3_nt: TGCAGTGCTAGAGGGGACCAGGGACACAAGAATGAAAAACTGTTTTTT
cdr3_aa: CSARGDQGHKNEKLFF

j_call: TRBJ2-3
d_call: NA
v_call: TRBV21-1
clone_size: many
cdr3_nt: TGTGCCAGCACGGTTTTCGCAGATACGCAGTATTTT
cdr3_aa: CASTVFADTQYF

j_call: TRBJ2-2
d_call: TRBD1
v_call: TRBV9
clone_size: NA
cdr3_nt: TGTGCCAGCAGCGTAGGGCGGACAGGGATTATCCGGGCTAACACCGGGGAGCTGTTTTTT
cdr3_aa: CASSVGRTGIIRANTGELFF

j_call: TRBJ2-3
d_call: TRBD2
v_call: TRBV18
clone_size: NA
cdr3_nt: TGTGCCAGCTCACCACAAGGCCGCGGGAGGGCCCCATATTTT
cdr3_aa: CASSPQGRGRAPYF

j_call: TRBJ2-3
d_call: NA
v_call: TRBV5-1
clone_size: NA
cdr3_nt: TGCGCCAGCAGCCCCCTATGGGGCGGGTTAAGCACAGATACGCAGTATTTT
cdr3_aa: CASSPLWGGLSTDTQYF

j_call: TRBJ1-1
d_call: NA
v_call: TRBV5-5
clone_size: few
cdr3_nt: TGTGCCAGCAGCACTCGCCAGGGTACTGAAGCTTTCTTT
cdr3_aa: CASSTRQGTEAFF

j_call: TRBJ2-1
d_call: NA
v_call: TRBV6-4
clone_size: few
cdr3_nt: TGTGCCAGCAGTGACCGGCGGGGCGAATACAATGAGCAGTTCTTC
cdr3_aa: CASSDRRGEYNEQFF

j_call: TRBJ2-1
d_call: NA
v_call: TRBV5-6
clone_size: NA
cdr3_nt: TGTGCCAGCAGCCCCGGGCTTCTGTGGGGCAATGAGCAGTTCTTC
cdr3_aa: CASSPGLLWGNEQFF

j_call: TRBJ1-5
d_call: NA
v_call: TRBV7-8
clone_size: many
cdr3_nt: TGTGCCAGCAGCTTAGGTGGAAGGAATCAGCCCCAGCATTTT
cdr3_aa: CASSLGGRNQPQHF

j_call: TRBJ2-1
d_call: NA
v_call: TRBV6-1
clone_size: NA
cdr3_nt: TGTGCCAGCTCTTCCCATTCGGGGAGCTCCTACAATGAGCAGTTCTTC
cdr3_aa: CASSSHSGSSYNEQFF

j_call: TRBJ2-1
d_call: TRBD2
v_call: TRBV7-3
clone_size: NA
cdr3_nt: TGTGCCAGCAGTTCGACTAGCGGGGGCTCGAATGAGCAGTTCTTC
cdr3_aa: CASSSTSGGSNEQFF

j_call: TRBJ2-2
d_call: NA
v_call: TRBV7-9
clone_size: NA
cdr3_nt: TGTGCCAGCAGCCTCCCCGGGGCGAACACCGGGGAGCTGTTTTTT
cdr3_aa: CASSLPGANTGELFF

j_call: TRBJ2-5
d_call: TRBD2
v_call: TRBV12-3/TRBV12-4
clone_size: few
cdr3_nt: TGTGCCAGCAGTCCGACTAGCGAGCGAGAGACCCAGTACTTC
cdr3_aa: CASSPTSERETQYF

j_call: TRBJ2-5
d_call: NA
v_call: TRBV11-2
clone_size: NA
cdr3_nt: TGTGCCAGCAGCTTAGCAGCAGGAGCAGAGACCCAGTACTTC
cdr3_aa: CASSLAAGAETQYF

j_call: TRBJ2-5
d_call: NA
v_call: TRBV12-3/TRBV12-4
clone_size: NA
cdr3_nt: TGTGCCAGCAGTTTCGGTTCTGGGGGGCGAGGGACCCAGTACTTC
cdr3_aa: CASSFGSGGRGTQYF

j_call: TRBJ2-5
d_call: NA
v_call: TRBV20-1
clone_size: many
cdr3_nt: TGCAGTGCTAGCGTGGAGACCCAGTACTTC
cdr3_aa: CSASVETQYF

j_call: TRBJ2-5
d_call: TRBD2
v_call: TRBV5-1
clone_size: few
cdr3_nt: TGCGCCAGCAGCCCCATAGGTAGCGGGGTCCAAGAGACCCAGTACTTC
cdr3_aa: CASSPIGSGVQETQYF

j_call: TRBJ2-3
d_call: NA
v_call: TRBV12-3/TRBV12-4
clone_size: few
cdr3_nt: TGTGCCAGCTTCCCTGGCACAGATACGCAGTATTTT
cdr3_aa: CASFPGTDTQYF

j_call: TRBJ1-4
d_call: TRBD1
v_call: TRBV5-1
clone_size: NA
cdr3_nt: TGCGCCAGCAGGTCCGGGACAGTTAATGAAAAACTGTTTTTT
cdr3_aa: CASRSGTVNEKLFF

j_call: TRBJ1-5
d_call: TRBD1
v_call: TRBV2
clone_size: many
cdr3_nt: TGTGCCAGCAGCCGACAGGGTCCGCGCAATCAGCCCCAGCATTTT
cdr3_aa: CASSRQGPRNQPQHF

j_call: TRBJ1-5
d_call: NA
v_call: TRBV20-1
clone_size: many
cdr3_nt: TGCAGTGCTAGATCGGGAGGCAATCAGCCCCAGCATTTT
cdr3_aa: CSARSGGNQPQHF

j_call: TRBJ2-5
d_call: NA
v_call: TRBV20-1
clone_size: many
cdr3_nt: TGCAGTGCAGGGAATGTGGGAGTCCAAGAGACCCAGTACTTC
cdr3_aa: CSAGNVGVQETQYF

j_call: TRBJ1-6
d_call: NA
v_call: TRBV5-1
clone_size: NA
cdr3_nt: TGCGCCAGCAGATCCCTCGGGACAACGGGCCTTATTTCACCCCTCCACTTT
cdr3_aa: CASRSLGTTGLISPLHF

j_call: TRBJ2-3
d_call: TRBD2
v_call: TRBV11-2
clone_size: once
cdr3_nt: TGTGCCAGCAGCCATCCCTCGCGCACTAGCGGGAGTAGGAATACGCAGTATTTT
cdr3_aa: CASSHPSRTSGSRNTQYF